The sequence of this TCR beta chain was determined in a study of response to subunit inactivated influenza vaccine. Overall study findings and caveats: Authors proposed each seasonal influenza vaccination draws in few new T cells.

TCRdb analysed the RT-PCR reads with MiXCR anew, one entry per CDR3 protein. Counted here are hundreds of thousands of distinct CDR3 sequences, around 20% occurring once; the ten biggest clones make up 9.5% to 13%. The germline V and J ends were trimmed by 2 bases and 2 bases, with 13 bases remaining between them. CDR3 length equals 15 residues. Germline-derived CDR1 and CDR2 are SGHTA and FQGNSA. This clonotype was seen more than once but under ten times. Its antigen is unidentified. This TCR was recovered from a man aged 45 to 65 who received an inactivated influenza vaccine. This specimen was PBMCs from blood, taken around 5 days after vaccination. This chain joins TRBV7-2 and TRBJ2-7, with D perhaps TRBD1 (6 bases). The CDR3 nucleotides read TGTGCCAGCAGCTTAACCCAACAGGGCACCTACGAGCAGTACTTC. Its protein product is CASSLTQQGTYEQYF.